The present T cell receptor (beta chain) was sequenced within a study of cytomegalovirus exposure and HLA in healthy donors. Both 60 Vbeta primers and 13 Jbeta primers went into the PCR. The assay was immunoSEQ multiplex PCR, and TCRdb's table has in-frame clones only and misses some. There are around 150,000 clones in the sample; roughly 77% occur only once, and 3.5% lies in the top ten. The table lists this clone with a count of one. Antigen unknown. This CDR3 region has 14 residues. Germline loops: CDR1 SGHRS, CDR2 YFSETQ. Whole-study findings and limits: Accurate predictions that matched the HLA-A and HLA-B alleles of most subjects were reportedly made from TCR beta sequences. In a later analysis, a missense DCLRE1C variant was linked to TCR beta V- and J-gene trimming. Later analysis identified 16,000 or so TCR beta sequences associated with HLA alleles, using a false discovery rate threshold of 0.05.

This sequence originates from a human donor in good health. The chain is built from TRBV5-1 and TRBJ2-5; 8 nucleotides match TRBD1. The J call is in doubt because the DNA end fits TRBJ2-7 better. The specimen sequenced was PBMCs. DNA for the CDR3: TGCGCCAGCAGCGAGGGACAGGATATGTACGAGCAGTACTTC. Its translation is CASSEGQDMYEQYF.